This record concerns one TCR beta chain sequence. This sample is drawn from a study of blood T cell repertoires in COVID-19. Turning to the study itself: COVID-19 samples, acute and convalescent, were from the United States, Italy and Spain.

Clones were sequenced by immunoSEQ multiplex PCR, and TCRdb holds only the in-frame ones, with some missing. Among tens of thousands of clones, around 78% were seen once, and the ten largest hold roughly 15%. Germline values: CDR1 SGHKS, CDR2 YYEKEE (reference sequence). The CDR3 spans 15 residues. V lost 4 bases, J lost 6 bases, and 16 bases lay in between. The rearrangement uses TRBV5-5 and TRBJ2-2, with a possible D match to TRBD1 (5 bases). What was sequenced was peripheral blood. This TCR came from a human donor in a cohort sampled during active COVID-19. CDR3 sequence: CASSPGHVLAGELFF. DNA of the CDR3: TGTGCCAGCAGCCCCGGACACGTCCTGGCCGGGGAGCTGTTTTTT.